The T cell receptor beta chain described here comes from a study of CXCR3-negative and CXCR3-positive naive CD8 T cells. Germline assignment: CDR1 SGHRS and CDR2 YFSETQ. CDR3 size: 14 residues. The authors gated naive CD8+ T cells as CD45RO-CCR7+CD27+CD95-. The authors made the TRB cDNA libraries by 5' RACE using UMI labels. Each CDR3 protein gets one entry in TCRdb, which reprocessed the 5' RACE reads and gives no DNA. This listing includes roughly 110,000 distinct CDR3 sequences. Notes on this clonotype: Its antigen is as yet unknown.

General study points: Comparably high diversity marked both naive subsets, whereas memory CD8+ cells had much lower diversity. Across naive subsets, surface CD5 expression was comparable, and TCR strength was inferred from properties of the TRB CDR3. More hydrophobic TRB CDR3s were found in CXCR3-positive naive cells than in CXCR3-negative naive cells.

This rearrangement joins TRBV5-1 to TRBJ2-7; TCRdb lists TRBD1, though no DNA is available to test this call. The clonotype comes from a human donor in good health. Some clones in this sample may be carry-over from other donors' samples. Sequencing used naive CXCR3+ CD8+ T cells from blood. As for subset: CD45RO-CCR7+CD27+CD95- naive CD8+ T cells expressing CXCR3 (TNR3+). This chain's CDR3 is CASSSQGRRYEQYF.